These 29 T cell receptor beta chains were all obtained from the same sample, sequenced in a study of blood T cell repertoires in COVID-19. The assay was immunoSEQ multiplex PCR, and TCRdb's table has in-frame clones only and misses some. This table holds some 150,000 clones, more than 75% found once. The sequencing input was peripheral blood. The receptors were gathered from a middle-aged woman with acute or convalescent COVID-19.

V gene TRBV4-1 combines with J gene TRBJ1-1, with TRBD1 matching over 7 bases. J lost 5 bases, V lost 1 base, and 10 bases had no gene match. The CDR3 sequence is 16 residues long. Germline V CDR1 and CDR2: MGHRA, YSYEKL. The CDR3 region is CASSQGIPPGGTEAFF. For the CDR3, the DNA is TGCGCCAGCAGCCAAGGAATACCTCCAGGGGGGACTGAAGCTTTCTTT.

The chain links TRBV21-1 to TRBJ1-1; the D call TRBD1 from the table was never checked on the DNA. TRBV21-1 is described as a pseudogene. The CDR3 is made up of 15 amino acids. Here the CDR3 reads CASSKGSRENTEAFF. In DNA form, the CDR3 reads TGTGCCAGCAGCAAAGGTTCCAGGGAGAACACTGAAGCTTTCTTT.

The V gene is TRBV2, the J gene TRBJ2-1; the D gene is possibly TRBD1 (5 bases). The CDR3 has 12 amino acids. Germline V gene data show CDR1 as SNHLY and CDR2 as FYNNEI. With 5 bases removed from V and 8 bases from J, the gap between germline ends came to 10 bases. The CDR3 loop is CASSPRAYEQFF. The CDR3 nucleotides read TGTGCCAGCAGTCCCAGGGCTTATGAGCAGTTCTTC. The full variable domain, in which reference TRBV2 and TRBJ2-1 provide the parts outside the CDR3, is EPEVTQTPSHQVTQMGQEVILRCVPISNHLYFYWYRQILGQKVEFLVSFYNNEISEKSEIFDDQFSVERPDGSNFTLKIRSTKLEDSAMYFCASSPRAYEQFFGPGTRLTVL.

The chain couples TRBV27 to TRBJ2-3; TRBD1 might be the D (5 bases). This CDR3 is built from 17 residues. Per germline, CDR1 MNHEY and CDR2 SMNVEV (reference sequence). Trimming took off 4 bases at V and 0 bases at J, with 17 bases between the two ends. The DNA for the CDR3 is TGTGCCAGCAGTTGGGGCCCCCACAGGCCTAGCACAGATACGCAGTATTTT. Protein product: CASSWGPHRPSTDTQYF.

The rearrangement uses TRBV7-9 and TRBJ1-1; 7 bases are shared with TRBD1. Germline V CDR1 and CDR2: SEHNR, FQNEAQ (reference sequence). V trimming: 1 base; J trimming: 11 bases; junction bases outside the gene matches: 10. This CDR3 comprises 14 residues. The CDR3 sequence is CASSLGQVLQGAFF. Here the CDR3 DNA reads TGTGCCAGCAGCTTAGGCCAGGTCTTACAGGGGGCTTTCTTT.

The chain employs TRBV5-1 and TRBJ1-2; tentatively, D is TRBD1 (5 bases). CDR3 length equals 14 residues. The V end lost 3 bases, the J end lost 3 bases, and 12 bases lay between the germline ends. Germline V gene data show CDR1 as SGHRS and CDR2 as YFSETQ. Here the CDR3 reads CASSYSGADYGYTF. The CDR3 coding sequence is TGCGCCAGCAGCTACTCTGGGGCCGACTATGGCTACACCTTC.

V is TRBV6-5 and J is TRBJ1-2; no definite D call. CDR3 size: 13 residues. The ends were cut back, 6 bases at V and 2 bases at J, with 10 bases in the middle. In germline, CDR1 is MNHEY, CDR2 SVGAGI. The CDR3 nucleotides read TGTGCCAGCAGGCTAGACGGAAACTATGGCTACACCTTC. Translation: CASRLDGNYGYTF.

The CDR3 sequence: CAGVRSTNEKLFF. CDR3 nucleotides: TGTGCCGGTGTCAGGTCAACTAATGAAAAACTGTTTTTT. The genes are TRBV2 and TRBJ1-4; no definite D call. Germline V gene data show CDR1 as SNHLY and CDR2 as FYNNEI. Trimming removed 11 bases from V and 0 bases from J, with 10 bases in between. This CDR3 comprises 13 residues.

This clone was recorded only once. The genes are TRBV7-2 and TRBJ1-3; 10 nucleotides match TRBD1. J was trimmed by 2 bases and V by 7 bases; bases with no gene match: 8. Germline loops: CDR1 SGHTA, CDR2 FQGNSA. This CDR3 contains 16 residues. In nucleotides, the CDR3 is TGTGCCAGCACCTTTAGGGGGACAGGGGCTGGAAACACCATATATTTT. Protein sequence: CASTFRGTGAGNTIYF.

The V and J genes are TRBV30 and TRBJ1-1; D might be TRBD1 (5 bases). The CDR3 is 15 amino acids. V lost 3 bases to trimming and J lost 0 bases, with 14 bases between them. CDR1 is GTSNPN and CDR2 is SVGIG in the germline V gene (reference sequence). CDR3 bases: TGTGCCTGGAGCCGAATCGACAGCTTGAACACTGAAGCTTTCTTT. It encodes CAWSRIDSLNTEAFF.

V and J are TRBV6-5 and TRBJ1-2; a possible D gene is TRBD1 (6 bases). Trimming stripped 5 bases from V and 6 bases from J, with 16 bases between. The CDR3 runs 14 residues. The germline V gene encodes CDR1 MNHEY and CDR2 SVGAGI. The CDR3 DNA reads TGTGCCAGCAGTAAACAGGGAGGGGGTCATGGCTACACCTTC. Residues: CASSKQGGGHGYTF.

The gene calls are TRBV7-2 and TRBJ1-2; 7 bases agree with TRBD1. The junction had 8 bases not matched to a gene; V was cut back by 5 bases and J by 5 bases. Germline V gene sequence: CDR1 SGHTA, CDR2 FQGNSA. The CDR3 extends over 14 amino acids. The CDR3 DNA is TGTGCCAGCAGCCCCAGGGACAGCATTTATGGCTACACCTTC. Its translation is CASSPRDSIYGYTF.

This clone was detected a few times. The chain couples TRBV5-4 to TRBJ2-7; 12 bases map to TRBD2. The germline V gene has CDR1 SGHNT and CDR2 YYREEE (reference sequence). CDR3 length: 13 residues. V trimming: 3 bases; J trimming: 10 bases; junction bases outside the gene matches: 5. Here the CDR3 reads CASSSGLAGFQYF. CDR3 coding DNA: TGTGCCAGCAGCTCCGGACTAGCGGGGTTTCAGTACTTC.

The chain combines TRBV27 with TRBJ1-2, with D possibly matching TRBD1 (6 bases). Germline-derived CDR1 and CDR2 are MNHEY and SMNVEV (reference sequence). V was pared by 3 bases and J by 3 bases, with 8 bases between. The CDR3 extends over 13 amino acids. In nucleotides, the CDR3 is TGTGCCAGCAGTTTTGAGGGGGACTATGGCTACACCTTC. Its translation: CASSFEGDYGYTF.

This chain uses TRBV6-2 or TRBV6-3 with TRBJ1-5; no reliable D call. The CDR3 totals 14 residues. V was trimmed by 2 bases and J by 2 bases, leaving 7 bases between them. The V gene's germline CDR1 is MNHEY and CDR2 SVGEGT. The CDR3 DNA reads TGTGCCAGCAGTTACGACGAGGGCAATCAGCCCCAGCATTTT. Its protein is CASSYDEGNQPQHF.

The chain is built from TRBV5-1 and TRBJ2-2; no clear D gene. This CDR3 is 14 amino acids long. Per germline, CDR1 SGHRS and CDR2 YFSETQ. V was clipped by 3 bases and J by 2 bases, with 8 bases between them. CDR3 coding DNA: TGCGCCAGCAGCTATCAGGAAAACACCGGGGAGCTGTTTTTT. Translating gives CASSYQENTGELFF.

The V gene is TRBV18, the J gene TRBJ2-3; tentatively, D is TRBD2 (5 bases). Trimming took 5 bases from V and 6 from J, leaving 12 bases between them. The CDR3 extends over 13 amino acids. CDR1 is KGHSH, CDR2 LQKENI, per germline. This CDR3 is CASSSGSPDTQYF. CDR3 sequence (DNA): TGTGCCAGCTCATCGGGATCCCCGGATACGCAGTATTTT.

This clone was counted once. This chain links TRBV18 with TRBJ2-3; TRBD2 matches at 11 bases. Per the germline V gene, CDR1 is KGHSH and CDR2 is LQKENI. There are 17 residues in the CDR3. Losses at the gene ends were 3 bases for V and 4 bases for J; bases not matched to a gene: 9. CDR3 nucleotides: TGTGCCAGCTCACCCAACGTAGCGGGAGGGATGTCAGATACGCAGTATTTT. Residues: CASSPNVAGGMSDTQYF.

The rearrangement uses TRBV27 and TRBJ1-4; 11 bases match TRBD1. CDR1 and CDR2 (germline): MNHEY, SMNVEV (reference sequence). This CDR3 has 14 amino acids. The V and J ends lost 6 bases and 8 bases, in that order; junction bases with no gene match: 5. The CDR3 sequence: CASRRTGGGEKLFF. In DNA, the CDR3 is TGTGCCAGCAGGCGGACAGGGGGCGGAGAAAAACTGTTTTTT.

The CDR3 region is CASRGGTDTQYF. DNA of the CDR3: TGTGCCAGCAGAGGGGGCACAGATACGCAGTATTTT. The chain employs TRBV12-3 or TRBV12-4 and TRBJ2-3; possible D gene TRBD1, 5 bases. The ends were cut back, 6 bases at V and 1 base at J, with 5 bases in the middle. CDR3 size: 12 residues.

In regard to this clone: The same CDR3 is also encoded by other DNA sequences in this sample. This chain connects TRBV10-3 to TRBJ2-7; D is perhaps TRBD2 (5 bases). The V and J ends lost 0 bases and 1 base respectively, with 13 bases between them. The germline CDR1 and CDR2 sequences are ENHRY and SYGVKD. The CDR3 extends over 16 amino acids. Here the CDR3 reads CAISESRGSLSYEQYF. The DNA of the CDR3 is TGTGCCATCAGTGAGTCTCGGGGATCCCTTTCCTACGAGCAGTACTTC.

The V gene is TRBV9, the J gene TRBJ2-1; TRBD2 matches 10 bases. Looked up from germline, CDR1 is SGDLS and CDR2 is YYNGEE. The junction had 10 bases not matched to a gene; V was cut back by 0 bases and J by 7 bases. The CDR3 is 17 residues long. The DNA for the CDR3 is TGTGCCAGCAGCGTAGGAAGCGGGAGGGCCTTGGGGAATGAGCAGTTCTTC. Protein: CASSVGSGRALGNEQFF.

A few counts support this clone. V gene TRBV10-1 combines with J gene TRBJ1-4, with D possibly TRBD1 on 6 matching bases. This CDR3 region has 14 residues. The V end was cut by 9 bases, the J end by 6 bases, with 17 bases between. Per the germline V gene, CDR1 is WNHNN and CDR2 is SYGVQD (reference sequence). The DNA of the CDR3 is TGCGCCAGGCGAAAGGGGGAGGGATATGAAAAACTGTTTTTT. As protein: CARRKGEGYEKLFF.

The chain links TRBV28 to TRBJ1-2; 8 bases fit TRBD1. V was pared by 7 bases and J by 6 bases, with 13 bases of the junction left unmatched. This CDR3 region has 15 residues. Germline values: CDR1 MDHEN, CDR2 SYDVKM. CDR3 sequence (DNA): TGTGCCAGCACCCAGGTGGCCGACAGGGGACATGGCTACACCTTC. Its translation: CASTQVADRGHGYTF.

This chain joins TRBV5-6 and TRBJ1-2; D remains ambiguous. Looked up from germline, CDR1 is SGHDT and CDR2 is YYEEEE. CDR3 length: 13 residues. Trimming removed 1 base from V and 8 bases from J, with 12 bases in between. In nucleotides, the CDR3 is TGTGCCAGCAGCTTGATGGCGGCGCGAGGCTACACCTTC. Protein sequence: CASSLMAARGYTF.

This clone was observed once. The CDR3 region has the DNA TGTGCCACCGGTGACAAGTGGAATGAAAAACTGTTTTTT. Encoded protein: CATGDKWNEKLFF. This chain connects TRBV15 to TRBJ1-4; D call uncertain. Germline CDR1 is LNHNV and CDR2 is YYDKDF (reference sequence). Trimming removed 8 bases from V and 5 bases from J, with 12 bases in between. This CDR3 has 13 residues.

The V gene is TRBV30, the J gene TRBJ2-5, with a tentative D call TRBD2 (7 bases). The germline V gene has CDR1 GTSNPN and CDR2 SVGIG (reference sequence). There are 16 residues in the CDR3. With 5 bases removed from V and 1 base from J, the gap between germline ends came to 20 bases. CDR3 nucleotides: TGTGCCTGGTATGACGCGGGGGCTGCGGGCCAAGAGACCCAGTACTTC. This codes for CAWYDAGAAGQETQYF.

This chain joins TRBV28 and TRBJ2-7, with TRBD2 identical over 7 bases. The CDR3 spans 16 residues. Per the germline V gene, CDR1 is MDHEN and CDR2 is SYDVKM. J lost 0 bases, V lost 1 base, and 6 bases had no gene match. As DNA, the CDR3 is TGTGCCAGCAGTTTATCGTGGGGGGGGAGCTCCTACGAGCAGTACTTC. Translation gives CASSLSWGGSSYEQYF.

The chain employs TRBV5-4 and TRBJ2-2, with 7 bases aligning to TRBD1. Germline CDR1 and CDR2: SGHNT and YYREEE (reference sequence). The CDR3 covers 14 residues. V lost 4 bases and J lost 0; bases outside the gene matches: 0. As DNA, the CDR3 is TGTGCCAGCAGCGGACAGGCGAACACCGGGGAGCTGTTTTTT. It codes for CASSGQANTGELFF.